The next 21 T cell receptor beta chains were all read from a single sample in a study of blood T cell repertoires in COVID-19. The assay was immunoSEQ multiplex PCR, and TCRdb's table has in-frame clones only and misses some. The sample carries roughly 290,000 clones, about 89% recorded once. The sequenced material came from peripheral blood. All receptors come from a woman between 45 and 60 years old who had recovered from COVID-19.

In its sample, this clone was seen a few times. CDR3 in amino acids: CASRPQGNNSPLHF. In DNA form, the CDR3 reads TGTGCCAGCAGACCACAGGGGAATAATTCACCCCTCCACTTT. The rearrangement uses TRBV6-6 and TRBJ1-6; 7 bases line up with TRBD1. The ends lost 6 bases at V and 5 bases at J; junction bases unmatched: 4. Germline CDR1 reads MNHNY; CDR2 reads SVGAGI (reference sequence). This CDR3 comprises 14 residues.

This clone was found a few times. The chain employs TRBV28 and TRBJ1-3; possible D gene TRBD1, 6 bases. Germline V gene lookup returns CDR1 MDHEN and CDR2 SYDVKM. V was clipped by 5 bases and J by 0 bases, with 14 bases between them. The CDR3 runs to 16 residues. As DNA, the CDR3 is TGTGCCAGCAGTCCCCACAGGGCCGACTCTGGAAACACCATATATTTT. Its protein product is CASSPHRADSGNTIYF.

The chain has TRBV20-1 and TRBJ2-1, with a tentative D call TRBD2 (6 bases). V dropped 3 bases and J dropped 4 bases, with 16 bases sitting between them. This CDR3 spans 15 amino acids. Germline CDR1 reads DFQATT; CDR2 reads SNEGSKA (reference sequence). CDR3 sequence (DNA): TGCAGTGCTAGTCCGGGGGACCTTGGGTACAATGAGCAGTTCTTC. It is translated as CSASPGDLGYNEQFF.

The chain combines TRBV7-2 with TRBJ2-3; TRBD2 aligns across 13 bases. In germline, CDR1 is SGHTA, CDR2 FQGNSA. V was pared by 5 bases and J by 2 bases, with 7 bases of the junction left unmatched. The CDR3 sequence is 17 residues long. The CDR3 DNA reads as TGTGCCAGCAGCCCATGGACTAGCGGGAGCTTCACAGATACGCAGTATTTT. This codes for CASSPWTSGSFTDTQYF.

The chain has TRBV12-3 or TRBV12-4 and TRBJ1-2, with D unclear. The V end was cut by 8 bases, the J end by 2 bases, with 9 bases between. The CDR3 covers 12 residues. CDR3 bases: TGTGCCAGCTACCGAGGGAACTATGGCTACACCTTC. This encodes CASYRGNYGYTF.

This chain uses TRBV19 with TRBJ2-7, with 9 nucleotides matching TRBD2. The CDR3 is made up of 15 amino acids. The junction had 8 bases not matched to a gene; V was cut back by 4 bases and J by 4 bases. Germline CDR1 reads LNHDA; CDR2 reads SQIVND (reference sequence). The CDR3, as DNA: TGTGCCAGTAGTAGCTTACGCGGGGGGGCTTACGAGCAGTACTTC. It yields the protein CASSSLRGGAYEQYF.

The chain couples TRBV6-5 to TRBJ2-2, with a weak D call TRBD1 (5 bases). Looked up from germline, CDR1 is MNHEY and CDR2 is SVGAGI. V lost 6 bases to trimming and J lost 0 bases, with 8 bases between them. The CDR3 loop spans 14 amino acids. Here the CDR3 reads CASSTTANTGELFF. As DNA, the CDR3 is TGTGCCAGCAGCACGACAGCGAACACCGGGGAGCTGTTTTTT.

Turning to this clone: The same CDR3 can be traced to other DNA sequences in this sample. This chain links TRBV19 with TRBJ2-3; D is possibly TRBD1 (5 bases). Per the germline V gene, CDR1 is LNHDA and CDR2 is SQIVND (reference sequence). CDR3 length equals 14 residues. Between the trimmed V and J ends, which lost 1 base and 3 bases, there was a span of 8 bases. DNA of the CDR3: TGTGCCAGTAGTATAGGGGCAGGGACAGATACGCAGTATTTT. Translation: CASSIGAGTDTQYF.

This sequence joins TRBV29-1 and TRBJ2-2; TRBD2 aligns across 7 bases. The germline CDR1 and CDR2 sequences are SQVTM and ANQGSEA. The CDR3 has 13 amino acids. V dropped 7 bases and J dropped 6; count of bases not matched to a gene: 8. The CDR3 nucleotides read TGCAGCGCCCTCGGGGGGTTATCCGGGGAGCTGTTTTTT. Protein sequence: CSALGGLSGELFF.

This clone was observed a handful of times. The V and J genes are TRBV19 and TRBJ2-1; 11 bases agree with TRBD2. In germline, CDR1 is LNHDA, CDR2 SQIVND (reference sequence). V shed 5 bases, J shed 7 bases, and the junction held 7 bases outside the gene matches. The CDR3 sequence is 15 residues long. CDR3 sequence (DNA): TGTGCCAGTAGTCCGGGGACTAGCGGAGATAATGAGCAGTTCTTC. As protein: CASSPGTSGDNEQFF.

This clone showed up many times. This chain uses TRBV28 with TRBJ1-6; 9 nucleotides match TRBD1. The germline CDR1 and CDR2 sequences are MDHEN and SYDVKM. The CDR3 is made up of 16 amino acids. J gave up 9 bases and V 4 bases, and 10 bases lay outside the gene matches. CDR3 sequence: CASSSLLGQGFSPLHF. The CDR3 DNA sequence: TGTGCCAGCAGTTCCCTCCTGGGACAGGGTTTTTCACCCCTCCACTTT.

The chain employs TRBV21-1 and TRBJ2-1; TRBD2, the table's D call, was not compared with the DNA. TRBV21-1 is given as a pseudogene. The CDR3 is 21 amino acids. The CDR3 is CASSSYNWDFAWPHYINEQFF. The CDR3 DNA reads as TGTGCCAGCAGCAGCTATAATTGGGACTTCGCATGGCCTCATTACATCAATGAGCAGTTCTTC.

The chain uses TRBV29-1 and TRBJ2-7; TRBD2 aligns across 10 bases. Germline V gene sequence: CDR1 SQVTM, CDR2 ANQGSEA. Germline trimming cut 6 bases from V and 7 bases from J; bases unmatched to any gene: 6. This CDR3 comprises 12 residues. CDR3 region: CSVGTSDGEQYF. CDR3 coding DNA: TGCAGCGTCGGGACTAGCGATGGGGAGCAGTACTTC.

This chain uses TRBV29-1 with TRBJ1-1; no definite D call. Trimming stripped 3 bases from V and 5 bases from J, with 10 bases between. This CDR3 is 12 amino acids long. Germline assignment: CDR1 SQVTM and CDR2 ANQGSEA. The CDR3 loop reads CSVDVRGTEAFF. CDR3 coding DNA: TGCAGCGTTGACGTTAGAGGGACTGAAGCTTTCTTT.

As DNA, the CDR3 is TGTGCCAGCAGTTACGGGCAGGGAGGCACCTACGAGCAGTACTTC. It is translated as CASSYGQGGTYEQYF. The chain has TRBV6-5 and TRBJ2-7; TRBD2 might be the D (6 bases). CDR3 length: 15 residues. Germline V gene sequence: CDR1 MNHEY, CDR2 SVGAGI. Between the trimmed V and J ends, which lost 2 bases and 2 bases, there was a span of 13 bases.

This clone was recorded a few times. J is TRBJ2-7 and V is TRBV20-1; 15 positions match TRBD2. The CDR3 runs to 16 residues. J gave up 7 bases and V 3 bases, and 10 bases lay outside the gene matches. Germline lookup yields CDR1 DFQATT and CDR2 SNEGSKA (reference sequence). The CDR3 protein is CSASGTSGGFQGEQYF. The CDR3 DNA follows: TGCAGTGCTAGTGGGACTAGCGGGGGGTTCCAGGGGGAGCAGTACTTC.

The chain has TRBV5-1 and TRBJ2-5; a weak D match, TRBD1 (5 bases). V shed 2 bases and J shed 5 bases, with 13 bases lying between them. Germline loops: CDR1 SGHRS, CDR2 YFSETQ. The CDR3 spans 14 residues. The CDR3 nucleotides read TGCGCCAGCAGCTTTGCAGGGCCTTGGGAGACCCAGTACTTC. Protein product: CASSFAGPWETQYF.

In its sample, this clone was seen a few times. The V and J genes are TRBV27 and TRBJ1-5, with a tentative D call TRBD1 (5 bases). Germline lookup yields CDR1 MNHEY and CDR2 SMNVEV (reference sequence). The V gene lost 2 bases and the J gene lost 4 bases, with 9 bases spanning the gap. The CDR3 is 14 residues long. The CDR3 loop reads CASSLTGLNQPQHF. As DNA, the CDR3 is TGTGCCAGCAGTTTAACAGGACTAAATCAGCCCCAGCATTTT.

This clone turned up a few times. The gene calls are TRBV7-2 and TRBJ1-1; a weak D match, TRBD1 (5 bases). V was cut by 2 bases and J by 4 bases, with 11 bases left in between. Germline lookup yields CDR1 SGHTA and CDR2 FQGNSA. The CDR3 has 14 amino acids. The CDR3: CASSLLGLGTEAFF. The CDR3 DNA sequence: TGTGCCAGCAGCTTACTGGGGCTGGGCACTGAAGCTTTCTTT.

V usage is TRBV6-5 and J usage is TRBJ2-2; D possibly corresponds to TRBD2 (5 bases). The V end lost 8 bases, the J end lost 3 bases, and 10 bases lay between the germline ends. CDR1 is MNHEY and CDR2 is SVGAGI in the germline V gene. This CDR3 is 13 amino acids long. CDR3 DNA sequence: TGTGCCAGCGGGAAGAGGGACACCGGGGAGCTGTTTTTT. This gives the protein CASGKRDTGELFF.

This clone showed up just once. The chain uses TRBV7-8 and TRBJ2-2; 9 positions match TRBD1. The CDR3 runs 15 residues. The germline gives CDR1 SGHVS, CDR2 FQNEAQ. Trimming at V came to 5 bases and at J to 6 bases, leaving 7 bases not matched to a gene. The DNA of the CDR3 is TGTGCCAGCAGCATGAGGGACAGGGCGGCCGGGGAGCTGTTTTTT. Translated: CASSMRDRAAGELFF.